This TCR beta chain was documented in a study of identical twins. This clonotype has a handful of counts. TCRdb independently ran MiXCR on the 5' RACE reads; one entry per CDR3 protein. The sample has about 470,000 distinct CDR3 sequences; around 24% are singletons. The sample was also reused in another study, on T cells expressing NK-cell markers.

Specimen: CD4+ T cells sorted from blood. This clonotype was sampled from a woman under 30 in good health.

The CDR3 nucleotides read TGTGCCAGCAGCCAAGACCCGCAGGGGGCGGTGGTGAATGGCTACACCTTC. It yields the protein CASSQDPQGAVVNGYTF. The chain has TRBV3-1 and TRBJ1-2, with 8 bases fitting TRBD1. The V gene's germline CDR1 is LGHDT and CDR2 YNNKEL (reference sequence). Trimming took 0 bases from V and 6 from J; bases not matched to a gene: 12. The CDR3 runs to 17 residues. The variable domain in full, with the rest retrieved from reference TRBV3-1 and TRBJ1-2, is DTAVSQTPKYLVTQMGNDKSIKCEQNLGHDTMYWYKQDSKKFLKIMFSYNNKELIINETVPNRFSPKSPDKAHLNLHINSLELGDSAVYFCASSQDPQGAVVNGYTFGSGTRLTVV.